This T cell receptor beta chain comes out of a study of blood T cell repertoires in COVID-19. Whole-study context: Specimens from acute and convalescent COVID-19 originated in the United States, Italy and Spain. Sources were T cells, B-cell-depleted T cells, or PBMCs; the material itself was cDNA or gDNA.

Patients at the Seattle site were enrolled during active infection and followed longitudinally. Per the original data handling: Estimates of nucleated cell counts were drawn from the amplification of reference gene primers. Clones were read by immunoSEQ multiplex PCR, and TCRdb kept only the in-frame ones, dropping some. The V and J calls and clone size come from that table; D and trimming were worked out from the DNA. The sample has roughly 230,000 clones; 90% are singletons. The source is a woman aged 55-70 years with COVID-19, enrolled during active disease. Sequencing used peripheral blood.

CDR3 sequence: CASSFEAGGYNEQFF. As DNA, the CDR3 is TGCGCCAGCAGCTTCGAAGCGGGGGGATACAATGAGCAGTTCTTC. This chain uses TRBV5-1 with TRBJ2-1; 9 bases are shared with TRBD2. Germline CDR1 and CDR2: SGHRS and YFSETQ. V lost 2 bases, J lost 4 bases, and 4 bases stayed unmatched. The CDR3 runs to 15 residues.